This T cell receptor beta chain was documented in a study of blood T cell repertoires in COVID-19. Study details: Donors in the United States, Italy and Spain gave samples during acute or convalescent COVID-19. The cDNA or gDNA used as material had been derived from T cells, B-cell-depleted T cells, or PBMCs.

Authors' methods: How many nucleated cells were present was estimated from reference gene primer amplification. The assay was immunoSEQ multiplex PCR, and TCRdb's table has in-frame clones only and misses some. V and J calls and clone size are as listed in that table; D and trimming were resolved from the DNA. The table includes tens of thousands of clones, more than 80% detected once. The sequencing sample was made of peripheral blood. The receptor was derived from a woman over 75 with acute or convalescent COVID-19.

CDR3: CASSPQASSYEQYF. The CDR3 DNA reads as TGTGCCAGCAGCCCGCAGGCGAGCTCCTACGAGCAGTACTTC. The genes are TRBV7-9 and TRBJ2-7, with D unresolved. The V and J ends lost 5 bases and 0 bases respectively, with 11 bases between them. Germline V gene data show CDR1 as SEHNR and CDR2 as FQNEAQ (reference sequence). The CDR3 consists of 14 residues.